Sequencing of this T cell receptor beta chain was carried out in a study of CD8 T cells in ankylosing spondylitis. The CDR3 runs to 14 residues. Germline V CDR1 and CDR2: PRHDT, FYEKMQ (reference sequence). Trimming cost V 5 bases and J 0 bases, with 10 bases left between them. TCRdb called the 5' RACE reads again in MiXCR, with one record for every CDR3 protein. The sample yields 210,000 or so distinct CDR3 sequences, 8% to 9% seen once. This clonotype was found many times. The sample comprised blood, either unsorted or a sorted T cell fraction (not recorded which). This sequence originates from a female donor with ankylosing spondylitis or in good health (not recorded which). The chain carries TRBV13 and TRBJ1-1; D is unclear. The CDR3 is CASSAQPMNTEAFF. CDR3 in DNA: TGTGCCAGCAGCGCTCAACCGATGAACACTGAAGCTTTCTTT.